These 4 T cell receptor beta chains were sequenced from one sample in a study of T cell responses to AZD1222 COVID-19 vaccine. Profiled with immunoSEQ multiplex PCR; TCRdb holds only in-frame clones, not every one. The table includes 150,000 to 200,000 clones, about 91% detected once. The material was peripheral blood, obtained 28 days after the second AZD1222 dose. These receptors were taken from an adult who received the AZD1222 COVID-19 vaccine.

V and J are TRBV28 and TRBJ2-7; perhaps TRBD2 as D (5 bases). There are 14 residues in the CDR3. Trimming pared 6 bases from V and 1 base from J, leaving 13 bases between. CDR1 MDHEN and CDR2 SYDVKM come from the germline V gene. CDR3 in amino acids: CASSSFSGSYEQYF. Written as DNA, the CDR3 is TGTGCCAGCAGCTCCTTCAGCGGATCCTACGAGCAGTACTTC.

The rearrangement uses TRBV28 and TRBJ2-7, with D perhaps given as TRBD1 or TRBD2 (5 bases each). Germline CDR1 MDHEN, CDR2 SYDVKM. This CDR3 has 14 residues. The ends were cut back, 2 bases at V and 4 bases at J, with 12 bases in the middle. This CDR3 is CASSLRGRSYEQYF. The CDR3 DNA is TGTGCCAGCAGTTTAAGGGGACGGTCGTACGAGCAGTACTTC.

The V and J genes are TRBV6-1 and TRBJ1-1, with D unresolved. Trimming took 3 bases from V and 1 from J, leaving 9 bases between them. Germline loops: CDR1 MNHNS, CDR2 SASEGT. CDR3 length equals 14 residues. CDR3 sequence reads: CASSEMAGNTEAFF. The CDR3 region has the DNA TGTGCCAGCAGTGAGATGGCCGGGAACACTGAAGCTTTCTTT.

For the CDR3, the DNA is TGTGCCAGTACGTACAGGAACATCTATGGCTACACCTTC. It yields the protein CASTYRNIYGYTF. The chain is built from TRBV2 and TRBJ1-2; a possible D gene is TRBD1 (5 bases). V was shortened by 9 bases and J by 4 bases, with 15 bases between the two germline ends. This CDR3 is built from 13 residues. Germline-derived CDR1 and CDR2 are SNHLY and FYNNEI.